The sequence of this T cell receptor beta chain was determined in a study of CD8 T cells in ankylosing spondylitis (dated by TCRdb to about 2017). Looking at the study overall: To find TCR variants linked to disease, the study profiled T cell receptor beta repertoires in ankylosing spondylitis patients and healthy donors. Peripheral blood was sampled, and synovial fluid was also collected from ankylosing spondylitis patients. The full study cohort comprised 25 ankylosing spondylitis patients and over a hundred healthy donors.

From a lookup of the germline V gene, CDR1 and CDR2 are MDHEN and SYDVKM. Reading from cysteine to phenylalanine, the CDR3 counts 14 amino acids. Only CDR3 DNA remains: 42 bases, in frame from the first base. Sequencing took place on an Illumina HiSeq 2500. Quantitative 5'-RACE with molecular barcodes was used to prepare TCR beta libraries. As for the authors' bioinformatics: To identify disease-linked TCR variants, a new computational method was used, one built on a probabilistic model of VDJ rearrangement. The public reads were quality trimmed at Q25 with fastp and then assembled into clones with MiXCR by TCRdb, keeping productive beta chains. Every entry covers one CDR3 protein and lists the most common genes and DNA from its rows. In this record, the V and J calls reflect TCRdb's handling and not the investigators' own analysis. Present in this sample are 400,000 to 450,000 distinct CDR3 sequences, about 15% of which were seen just once. Just over 1% of the sample lies in the top ten.

Results and caveats for the whole study, not just this receptor: The disease-linked clones were reported as significantly enriched in matched synovial fluid samples from ankylosing spondylitis patients. A CD8+ phenotype was shown by the disease-linked clones, which were found at relatively low frequencies in peripheral blood. Blood from ankylosing spondylitis patients appeared to be characterized by a TCR beta motif made up of several highly homologous amino acid variants. Some of the motif variants had been reported before in the synovial fluid and blood of reactive arthritis patients, a finding that suggests common disease-initiation mechanisms.

The count of this clonotype is one. Its antigen target is currently unknown. A much larger clone lies a single base off, so this may be a read error. The sequence was collected from a male donor with ankylosing spondylitis. Recombination joined TRBV28 with TRBJ2-5, with the D segment identity uncertain. Sequencing input: blood, either unsorted or a sorted T cell fraction (not recorded which). The CDR3 is CASCLWASQETQYF. The DNA reads as follows: TGTGCCAGCTGTTTATGGGCCAGCCAAGAGACCCAGTACTTC.